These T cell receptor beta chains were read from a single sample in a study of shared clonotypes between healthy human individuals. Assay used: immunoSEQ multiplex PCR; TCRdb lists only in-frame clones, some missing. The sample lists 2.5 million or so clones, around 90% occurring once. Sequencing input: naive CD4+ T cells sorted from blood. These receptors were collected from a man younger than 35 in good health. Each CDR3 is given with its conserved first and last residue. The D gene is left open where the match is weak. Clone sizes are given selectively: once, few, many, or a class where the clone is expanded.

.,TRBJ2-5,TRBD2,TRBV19,CASSPLAGGQETQYF,TGTGCCAGTAGCCCATTAGCGGGAGGTCAGGAGACCCAGTACTTC
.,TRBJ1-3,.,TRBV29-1,CSVEEAGSGNTIYF,TGCAGCGTTGAAGAAGCGGGTTCAGGAAACACCATATATTTT
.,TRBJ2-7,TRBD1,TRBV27,CASSFRDRGEQYF,TGTGCCAGCAGTTTCCGGGACAGGGGGGAGCAGTACTTC
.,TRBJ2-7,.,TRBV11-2,CASSGPRGHEQYF,TGTGCCAGCAGCGGGCCCAGAGGGCACGAGCAGTACTTC
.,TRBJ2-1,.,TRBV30,CAWSVYGGGDNEQFF,TGTGCCTGGAGTGTATATGGCGGAGGGGACAATGAGCAGTTCTTC
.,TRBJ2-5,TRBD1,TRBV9,CASSATGFETQYF,TGTGCCAGCAGCGCGACAGGGTTCGAGACCCAGTACTTC
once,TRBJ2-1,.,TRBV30,CAWNAGTPYNEQFF,TGTGCCTGGAATGCAGGGACGCCCTACAATGAGCAGTTCTTC
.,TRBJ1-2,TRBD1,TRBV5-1,CASSLQGTFYGYTF,TGCGCCAGCAGCTTACAGGGGACTTTCTATGGCTACACCTTC
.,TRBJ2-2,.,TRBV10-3,CAITRGGGYGGELFF,TGTGCCATCACCCGTGGGGGAGGCTACGGCGGGGAGCTGTTTTTT
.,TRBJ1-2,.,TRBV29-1,CSVEGVHRGYGYTF,TGCAGCGTTGAGGGGGTGCACAGAGGCTATGGCTACACCTTC
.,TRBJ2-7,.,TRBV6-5,CASPGPSRGSYEQYF,TGTGCCAGCCCAGGTCCCTCACGAGGCTCCTACGAGCAGTACTTC
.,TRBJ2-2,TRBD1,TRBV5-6,CASSLGTGVDTGELFF,TGTGCCAGCAGCTTGGGGACAGGGGTGGACACCGGGGAGCTGTTTTTT
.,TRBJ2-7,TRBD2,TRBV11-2,CASSYRGVDEQYF,TGTGCCAGCAGCTACCGGGGGGTTGACGAGCAGTACTTC
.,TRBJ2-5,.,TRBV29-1,CSVEGRLRTETQYF,TGCAGCGTTGAAGGCAGATTGCGAACGGAGACCCAGTACTTC
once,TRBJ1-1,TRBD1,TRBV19,CASSPSDRAEAFF,TGTGCCAGTAGTCCTTCCGACAGGGCTGAAGCTTTCTTT
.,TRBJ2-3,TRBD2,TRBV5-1,CASSFGGGNIRDTQYF,TGCGCCAGCAGCTTCGGCGGGGGAAATATTAGAGATACGCAGTATTTT
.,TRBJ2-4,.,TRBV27,CASSSGLFRENIQYF,TGTGCCAGCAGTTCCGGATTATTCCGGGAGAACATTCAGTACTTC
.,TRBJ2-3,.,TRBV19,CASTGPAATDTQYF,TGTGCCAGTACTGGCCCAGCGGCCACAGATACGCAGTATTTT
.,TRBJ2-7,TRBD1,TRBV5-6,CASSPGQIFYEQYF,TGTGCCAGCAGCCCGGGACAGATCTTTTACGAGCAGTACTTC
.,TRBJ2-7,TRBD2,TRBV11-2,CASSLVASGSYEQYF,TGTGCCAGCAGCTTAGTGGCTAGCGGGAGCTACGAGCAGTACTTC
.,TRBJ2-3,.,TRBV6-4,CASYGSSSTDTQYF,TGTGCCAGCTACGGGTCCTCTAGCACAGATACGCAGTATTTT
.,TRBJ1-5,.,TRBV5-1,CARLKGEGPQHF,TGCGCCAGGCTCAAGGGTGAAGGGCCCCAGCATTTT